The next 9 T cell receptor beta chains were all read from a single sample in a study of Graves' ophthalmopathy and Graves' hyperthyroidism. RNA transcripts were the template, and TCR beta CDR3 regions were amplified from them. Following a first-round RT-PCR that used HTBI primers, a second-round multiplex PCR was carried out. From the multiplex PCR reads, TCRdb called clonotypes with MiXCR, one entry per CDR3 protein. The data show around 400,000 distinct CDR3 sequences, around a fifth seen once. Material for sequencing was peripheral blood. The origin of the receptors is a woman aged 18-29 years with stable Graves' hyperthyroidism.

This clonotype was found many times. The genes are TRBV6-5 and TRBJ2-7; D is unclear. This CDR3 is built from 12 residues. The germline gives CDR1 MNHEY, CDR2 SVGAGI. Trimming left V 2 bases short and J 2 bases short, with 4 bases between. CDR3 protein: CASSYDPYEQYF. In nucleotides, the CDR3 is TGTGCCAGCAGTTACGACCCCTACGAGCAGTACTTC.

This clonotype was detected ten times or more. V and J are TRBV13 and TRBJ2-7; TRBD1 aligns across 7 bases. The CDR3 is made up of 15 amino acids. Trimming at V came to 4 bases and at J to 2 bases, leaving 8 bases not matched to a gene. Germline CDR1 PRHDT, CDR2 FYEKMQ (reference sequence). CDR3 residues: CASSSDRVVAYEQYF. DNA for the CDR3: TGTGCCAGCAGCTCCGACAGGGTCGTCGCCTACGAGCAGTACTTC.

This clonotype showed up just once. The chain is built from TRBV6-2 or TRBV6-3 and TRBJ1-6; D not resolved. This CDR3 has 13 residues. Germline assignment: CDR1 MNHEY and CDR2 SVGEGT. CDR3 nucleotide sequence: TGTTCCTGCAGTCCATTTCGGAATTCACCCCTCCACTTT. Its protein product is CSCSPFRNSPLHF.

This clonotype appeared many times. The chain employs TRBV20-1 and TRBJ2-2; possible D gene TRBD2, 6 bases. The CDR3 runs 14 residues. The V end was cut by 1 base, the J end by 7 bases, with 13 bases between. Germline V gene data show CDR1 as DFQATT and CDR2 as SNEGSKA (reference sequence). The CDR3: CSARARLELGELFF. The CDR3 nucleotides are TGCAGTGCTAGAGCCAGACTAGAGCTCGGGGAGCTGTTTTTT.

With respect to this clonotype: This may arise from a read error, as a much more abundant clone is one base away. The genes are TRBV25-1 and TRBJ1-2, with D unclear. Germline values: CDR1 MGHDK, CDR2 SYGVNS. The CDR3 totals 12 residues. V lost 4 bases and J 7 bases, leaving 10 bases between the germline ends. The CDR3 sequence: CASSASGGGYTF. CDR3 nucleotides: TGTGCCAGCAGTGCCTCCGGCGGTGGCTACACCTTC.

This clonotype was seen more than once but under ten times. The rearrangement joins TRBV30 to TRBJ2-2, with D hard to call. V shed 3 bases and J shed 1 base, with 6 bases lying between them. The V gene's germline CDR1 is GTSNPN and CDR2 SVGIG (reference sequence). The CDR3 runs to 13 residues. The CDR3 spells CAWRTENTGELFF. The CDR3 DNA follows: TGTGCCTGGAGGACGGAGAACACCGGGGAGCTGTTTTTT.

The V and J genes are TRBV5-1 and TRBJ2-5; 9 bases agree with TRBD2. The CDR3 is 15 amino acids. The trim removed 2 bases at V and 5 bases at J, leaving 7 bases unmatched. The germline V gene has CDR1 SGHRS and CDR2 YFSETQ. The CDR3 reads CASSLAGGSGETQYF. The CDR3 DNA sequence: TGCGCCAGCAGCTTAGCGGGAGGTTCGGGGGAGACCCAGTACTTC. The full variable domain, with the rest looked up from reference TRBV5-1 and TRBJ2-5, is KAGVTQTPRYLIKTRGQQVTLSCSPISGHRSVSWYQQTPGQGLQFLFEYFSETQRNKGNFPGRFSGRQFSNSRSEMNVSTLELGDSALYLCASSLAGGSGETQYFGPGTRLLVL.

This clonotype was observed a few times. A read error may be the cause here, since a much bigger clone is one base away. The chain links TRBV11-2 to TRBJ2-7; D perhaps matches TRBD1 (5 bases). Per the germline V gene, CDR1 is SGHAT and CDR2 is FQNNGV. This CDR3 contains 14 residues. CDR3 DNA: TGTGCCAGCAGCGCCAGGGTTCAGGGCTACGAGCAGTGCTTC. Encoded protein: CASSARVQGYEQCF. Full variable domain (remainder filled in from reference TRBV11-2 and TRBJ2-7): EAGVAQSPRYKIIEKRQSVAFWCNPISGHATLYWYQQILGQGPKLLIQFQNNGVVDDSQLPKDRFSAERLKGVDSTLKIQPAKLEDSAVYLCASSARVQGYEQCFGPGTRLTVT.

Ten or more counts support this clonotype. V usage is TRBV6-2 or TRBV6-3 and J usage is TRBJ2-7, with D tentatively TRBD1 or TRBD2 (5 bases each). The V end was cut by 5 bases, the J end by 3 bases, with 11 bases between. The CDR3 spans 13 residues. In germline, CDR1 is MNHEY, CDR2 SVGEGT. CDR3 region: CASSPRGFYEQYF. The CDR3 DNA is TGTGCCAGCAGTCCCCGGGGCTTCTACGAGCAGTACTTC.